These 3 T cell receptor beta chains share one sample of origin, sequenced in a study of cytomegalovirus exposure and HLA in healthy donors. This PCR relied on a set of 60 Vbeta primers and 13 Jbeta primers. Using immunoSEQ multiplex PCR, the repertoire was profiled, and TCRdb retains in-frame clones only, with some absent. Of about 120,000 clones in the sample, 74% were seen once. What was sequenced was PBMCs. These receptors came from a human donor in good health.

This clone turned up a few times. The chain carries TRBV25-1 and TRBJ1-1; D unclear. V gave up 4 bases and J gave up 0 bases, with 9 bases separating them. The germline V gene has CDR1 MGHDK and CDR2 SYGVNS. The CDR3 consists of 14 residues. The CDR3 loop reads CASSGRDLNTEAFF. The CDR3 nucleotides are TGTGCCAGCAGTGGCCGCGACTTGAACACTGAAGCTTTCTTT.

This clone was recorded once. The rearrangement joins TRBV6-6 to TRBJ1-5, with D hard to call. Germline CDR1 and CDR2: MNHNY and SVGAGI (reference sequence). The CDR3 sequence is 14 residues long. V shed 7 bases and J shed 0 bases, with 10 bases lying between them. CDR3 loop: CASNRDYSNQPQHF. The CDR3 nucleotides read TGTGCCAGCAATCGAGACTATAGCAATCAGCCCCAGCATTTT.

V and J are TRBV9 and TRBJ2-5, with TRBD2 matching over 15 bases. Germline CDR1 is SGDLS and CDR2 is YYNGEE. V shed 4 bases and J 5 bases; nucleotides not matched to a gene: 6. This CDR3 spans 16 amino acids. CDR3 protein: CASSRTSGGARETQYF. The CDR3 DNA is TGTGCCAGCAGCCGGACTAGCGGGGGGGCCAGGGAGACCCAGTACTTC.